These 11 T cell receptor beta chains were all obtained from the same sample, sequenced in a study of blood T cell repertoires in COVID-19. Some clones are missing from TCRdb's copy, which holds only in-frame ones; the method was immunoSEQ multiplex PCR. The sample holds some 110,000 clones, 80% to 90% seen once. Sequencing used peripheral blood. These receptors were taken from a man between 40 and 49 years old with acute or convalescent COVID-19.

The CDR3 bases are TGCAGTGCTGAGCACACGGGACTGTTTTTT. It translates to CSAEHTGLFF. This chain joins TRBV20-1 and TRBJ1-4; D gene unclear. Between the trimmed V and J ends, which lost 5 bases and 13 bases, there was a span of 11 bases. This CDR3 region has 10 residues. Germline CDR1 reads DFQATT; CDR2 reads SNEGSKA (reference sequence).

The chain employs TRBV6-5 and TRBJ1-1; D may be TRBD1 (5 bases). CDR1 is MNHEY, CDR2 SVGAGI, per germline. V was cut by 10 bases and J by 0 bases, with 15 bases left in between. This CDR3 contains 14 residues. The CDR3 DNA reads as TGTGCCACACTTTATGGGGGGTTGAACACTGAAGCTTTCTTT. Its protein product is CATLYGGLNTEAFF.

The chain carries TRBV4-3 and TRBJ2-3, with D possibly matching TRBD2 (6 bases). The CDR3 runs 17 residues. Germline V gene lookup returns CDR1 LGHNA and CDR2 YSLEER. V was trimmed by 3 bases and J by 0 bases, leaving 16 bases between them. CDR3 DNA sequence: TGCGCCAGCAGCCAGCTACCAACGGGACTTAGCACAGATACGCAGTATTTT. It translates to CASSQLPTGLSTDTQYF.

This chain joins TRBV19 and TRBJ1-5; 8 nucleotides align to TRBD1. V gave up 6 bases and J gave up 7 bases; unmatched junction bases: 8. This CDR3 is 14 amino acids long. Germline CDR1 reads LNHDA; CDR2 reads SQIVND (reference sequence). The CDR3 loop reads CASSLHRGDQPQHF. The DNA for the CDR3 is TGTGCCAGTAGCCTCCACAGGGGGGACCAGCCCCAGCATTTT.

On this clone: This sample also contains other DNA sequences that code for the same CDR3. The chain links TRBV5-8 to TRBJ2-3, with D maybe TRBD2 (7 bases). Between the trimmed V and J ends, which lost 2 bases and 3 bases, there was a span of 10 bases. The CDR3 spans 14 residues. Germline V gene data show CDR1 as SGHTS and CDR2 as YDEGEE. This CDR3 reads CASSLRGGTDTQYF. CDR3 nucleotide sequence: TGTGCCAGCAGCTTAAGGGGGGGGACAGATACGCAGTATTTT.

The gene calls are TRBV10-3 and TRBJ2-7; possibly TRBD2 for D (7 bases). V dropped 3 bases and J dropped 2 bases, with 11 bases sitting between them. CDR3 length equals 14 residues. CDR1 is ENHRY, CDR2 SYGVKD, per germline. The CDR3, as DNA: TGTGCCATCAGTGAAGGGGGGGCTACCTACGAGCAGTACTTC. Translation: CAISEGGATYEQYF.

The chain carries TRBV28 and TRBJ2-5; no clear D. The CDR3 runs to 13 residues. V lost 6 bases, J lost 1 base, and 9 bases lay in between. The germline V gene has CDR1 MDHEN and CDR2 SYDVKM. The CDR3 here is CASSLPGQETQYF. CDR3 DNA sequence: TGTGCCAGCAGCCTACCGGGCCAAGAGACCCAGTACTTC.

The chain is built from TRBV7-8 and TRBJ1-5; D not resolved. Germline lookup yields CDR1 SGHVS and CDR2 FQNEAQ. V gave up 0 bases and J gave up 2 bases, with 5 bases separating them. The CDR3 has 14 amino acids. CDR3 loop: CASSLAAGNQPQHF. CDR3 nucleotides: TGTGCCAGCAGCTTAGCAGCTGGCAATCAGCCCCAGCATTTT.

This sequence joins TRBV6-5 and TRBJ1-2; D is undetermined. The CDR3 has 11 amino acids. V lost 6 bases, J lost 7 bases, and 9 bases lay in between. From germline, CDR1 is MNHEY and CDR2 SVGAGI. DNA for the CDR3: TGTGCCAGCAGGGCTAGTGCTGGCTACACCTTC. It specifies CASRASAGYTF.

The V and J genes are TRBV7-8 and TRBJ2-7, with D maybe TRBD2 (6 bases). Per germline, CDR1 SGHVS and CDR2 FQNEAQ. The length of the CDR3 is 14 residues. The ends were cut back, 8 bases at V and 4 bases at J, with 18 bases in the middle. The CDR3, as DNA: TGTGCCAGCTCACGAGAGGGAGGACTTTACGAGCAGTACTTC. Its translation is CASSREGGLYEQYF. Based on the CDR3 plus reference TRBV7-8 and TRBJ2-7, the full variable domain is GAGVSQSPRYKVAKRGQDVALRCDPISGHVSLFWYQQALGQGPEFLTYFQNEAQLDKSGLPSDRFFAERPEGSVSTLKIQRTQQEDSAVYLCASSREGGLYEQYFGPGTRLTVT.

The chain links TRBV6-5 to TRBJ2-7; D is possibly TRBD2 (5 bases). The germline V and J ends were trimmed by 7 bases and 6 bases, with 22 bases remaining between them. There are 15 residues in the CDR3. Germline lookup yields CDR1 MNHEY and CDR2 SVGAGI. This CDR3 is CASNSPHSGLREQYF. The CDR3 DNA sequence: TGTGCCAGCAATTCCCCACACAGCGGATTACGCGAGCAGTACTTC.